These 15 T cell receptor beta chains share one sample of origin, sequenced in a study of cytomegalovirus exposure and HLA in healthy donors. In the PCR, 60 Vbeta and 13 Jbeta primers were used. Repertoires were generated with immunoSEQ multiplex PCR, while TCRdb's copy carries only in-frame clones and drops some. The data show about 150,000 clones, about 74% seen once. Input material: PBMCs. The receptors were sampled from a woman aged 40 to 50 in good health and CMV-seronegative.

The chain carries TRBV11-2 and TRBJ1-1, with TRBD1 matching 8 bases. Germline CDR1 and CDR2: SGHAT and FQNNGV. The CDR3 totals 14 residues. With 6 bases clipped from V and 7 bases from J, the junction kept 10 bases outside the gene matches. CDR3 nucleotides: TGTGCCAGCAGGCCAGGGGGCCAGAGGGGTGAAGCTTTCTTT. Protein sequence: CASRPGGQRGEAFF.

This chain's CDR3 is CASSRQWGLTDTQYF. The CDR3 DNA follows: TGTGCCAGCAGCCGTCAATGGGGGCTCACAGATACGCAGTATTTT. This chain links TRBV14 with TRBJ2-3, with D tentatively TRBD1 (6 bases). This CDR3 comprises 15 residues. Trimming cost V 4 bases and J 2 bases, with 13 bases left between them. Germline V gene lookup returns CDR1 SGHDN and CDR2 FVKESK.

The V and J genes are TRBV10-3 and TRBJ2-7; 14 bases fit TRBD2. This CDR3 is built from 14 residues. From germline, CDR1 is ENHRY and CDR2 SYGVKD. The J segment lost 0 bases and the V segment lost 11 bases, leaving 3 bases of the junction unmatched. CDR3 loop: CASGTSGSSYEQYF. CDR3 bases: TGTGCCTCAGGGACTAGCGGGAGCTCCTACGAGCAGTACTTC.

This clone was picked up one time. The chain links TRBV5-1 to TRBJ1-1; TRBD1 matches at 7 bases. The CDR3 has 14 residues. Unmatched junction bases numbered 14, after V lost 7 bases and J lost 8 bases. The germline gives CDR1 SGHRS, CDR2 YFSETQ. Here the CDR3 DNA reads TGCGCCAGCGGAGAGACAGGGATGGGAACCGAAGCTTTCTTT. Translation: CASGETGMGTEAFF.

This CDR3 is CASSYRGTLTYEQYF. For the CDR3, the DNA is TGTGCCAGCAGTTACCGGGGGACCCTAACCTACGAGCAGTACTTC. The chain is built from TRBV6-5 and TRBJ2-7; TRBD2 is a possible D gene (6 bases). Trimming took 2 bases from V and 2 from J, leaving 13 bases between them. The CDR3 has 15 amino acids. Germline CDR1 MNHEY, CDR2 SVGAGI.

The rearrangement links TRBV29-1 to TRBJ2-2, with 7 bases fitting TRBD1. In germline, CDR1 is SQVTM, CDR2 ANQGSEA. V was pared by 7 bases and J by 4 bases, with 9 bases of the junction left unmatched. CDR3 length: 14 residues. CDR3: CSAVGQSVTGELFF. DNA for the CDR3: TGCAGCGCGGTGGGACAGTCCGTCACCGGGGAGCTGTTTTTT.

The chain has TRBV7-9 and TRBJ2-7, with a weak D call TRBD1 (5 bases). The V and J ends lost 5 bases and 10 bases respectively, with 12 bases between them. CDR3 length: 11 amino acids. Germline CDR1 reads SEHNR; CDR2 reads FQNEAQ (reference sequence). The CDR3 nucleotides are TGTGCCAGCAGCCCCCTGACAGAACAGTACTTC. Amino acids: CASSPLTEQYF.

This clone appeared a few times. This chain uses TRBV11-2 with TRBJ1-1, with 8 bases identical to TRBD1. CDR1 and CDR2 from the germline V gene are SGHAT and FQNNGV. The CDR3 is 17 residues long. V gave up 3 bases and J gave up 12 bases; unmatched junction bases: 21. CDR3 DNA: TGTGCCAGCAGCTTGCCATACGGGACAGGTACCTCCGGGCACCCTTTCTTT. Amino acids: CASSLPYGTGTSGHPFF.

The rearrangement uses TRBV12-5 and TRBJ2-5; 8 bases agree with TRBD2. V gave up 2 bases and J gave up 1 base; unmatched junction bases: 3. The CDR3 length is 15 residues. From germline, CDR1 is LGHNT and CDR2 FRNRAP. For the CDR3, the DNA is TGTGCTAGTGGTTTGAGACTAGCGCGCCAAGAGACCCAGTACTTC. This encodes CASGLRLARQETQYF.

The rearrangement links TRBV5-6 to TRBJ1-1, with D unclear. The length of the CDR3 is 12 residues. Trimming cost V 4 bases and J 8 bases, with 12 bases left between them. The germline gives CDR1 SGHDT, CDR2 YYEEEE. The CDR3 bases are TGTGCCAGCAGCCCCGGTGGTGAGGAAGCTTTCTTT. Protein product: CASSPGGEEAFF.

This clone was observed a few times. The J gene is TRBJ1-1, the V gene TRBV5-1; no definite D call. V shed 0 bases and J shed 5 bases, with 14 bases lying between them. The CDR3 length is 15 residues. Germline values: CDR1 SGHRS, CDR2 YFSETQ. The CDR3 is CASSLEGGGKTEAFF. The CDR3 nucleotides are TGCGCCAGCAGCTTGGAAGGCGGAGGCAAGACTGAAGCTTTCTTT.

J is TRBJ2-3 and V is TRBV5-3; the D gene is possibly TRBD1 (6 bases). TRBV5-3 is known as an ORF, though its function is uncertain. The CDR3 is 14 amino acids. Trimming removed 4 bases from V and 2 bases from J, with 11 bases in between. The CDR3 nucleotides read TGTGCCAGAAGCCACGACAGGTCCACAGATACGCAGTATTTT. Encoded protein: CARSHDRSTDTQYF.

J is TRBJ2-2 and V is TRBV1; TRBD2 is the table's D call, not checked against the DNA. TRBV1 is classified as a pseudogene. This CDR3 is 17 amino acids long. As DNA, the CDR3 is TGCACCAGCAGCCAAGATCGAGGAGCGGGTAACACCGGGGAGCTGTTTTTT. Translated, it gives CTSSQDRGAGNTGELFF.

The CDR3 is CASSQEPLSTVNYGYTF. DNA for the CDR3: TGTGCCAGCAGCCAAGAACCTCTATCGACAGTTAACTATGGCTACACCTTC. This sequence joins TRBV4-2 and TRBJ1-2; weak D call: TRBD1 (5 bases). With 0 bases removed from V and 1 base from J, the gap between germline ends came to 15 bases. Germline CDR1 reads LGHNA; CDR2 reads YNFKEQ. The CDR3 loop spans 17 amino acids.

This chain links TRBV5-1 with TRBJ2-5; TRBD1 is a possible D gene (6 bases). Judging by the DNA end, TRBJ2-7 fits better; the J call may be wrong. Germline V CDR1 and CDR2: SGHRS, YFSETQ. This CDR3 has 14 amino acids. The DNA of the CDR3 is TGCGCCAGCAGCGGGGGCGCACAAGGATACGAGCAGTACTTC. Translation gives CASSGGAQGYEQYF.